The 6 T cell receptor beta chains below come from one sample, sequenced in a study of early T cells in non-severe SARS-CoV-2 infection. TCRdb fed the 5' RACE reads into MiXCR, producing one record per CDR3 protein. This sample has about 83,000 distinct CDR3 sequences, with about 12% found just once. Sequenced material: whole blood. Source of these receptors: an adult who was a healthcare worker with PCR-confirmed SARS-CoV-2 infection or an uninfected control (not recorded which).

This clonotype was found many times. This chain joins TRBV7-3 and TRBJ2-5; 8 bases match TRBD1. V lost 5 bases to trimming and J lost 4 bases; unmatched junction nucleotides: 9. Germline assignment: CDR1 SGHTA and CDR2 FQGTGA. This CDR3 has 15 residues. CDR3 nucleotide sequence: TGTGCCAGCAGCCCCCAGGGGGCATTGGGAGAGACCCAGTACTTC. This encodes CASSPQGALGETQYF.

This clonotype has only a few counts. CDR3 coding DNA: TGTGCCAGCAGCTTGCGACTGCGGAGTAGCACAGATACGCAGTATTTT. This translates into CASSLRLRSSTDTQYF. This sequence joins TRBV5-4 and TRBJ2-3; D is ambiguous. Trimming removed 1 base from V and 0 bases from J, with 12 bases in between. The CDR3 is 16 amino acids. Germline V lookup: CDR1 SGHNT, CDR2 YYREEE (reference sequence).

V is TRBV4-1 and J is TRBJ2-3, with 10 positions matching TRBD2. V was clipped by 4 bases and J by 0 bases; unmatched bases: 10. There are 18 residues in the CDR3. Germline CDR1 is MGHRA and CDR2 is YSYEKL. CDR3 in DNA: TGCGCCAGCAGCCCCTCATCGGGACTAGCGTCTAGCACAGATACGCAGTATTTT. Encoded protein: CASSPSSGLASSTDTQYF.

This clonotype was detected many times. CDR3 loop: CASSLVSRGQPQHF. DNA of the CDR3: TGTGCCAGCAGTTTAGTGTCCAGGGGCCAGCCCCAGCATTTT. The gene calls are TRBV12-3 or TRBV12-4 and TRBJ1-5; D is possibly TRBD1 (6 bases). Trimming took 1 base from V and 7 from J, leaving 11 bases between them. The CDR3 runs 14 residues.

The sample holds many counts of this clonotype. The chain is built from TRBV29-1 and TRBJ2-4; 11 nucleotides line up with TRBD2. V shed 3 bases and J 7 bases; nucleotides not matched to a gene: 8. CDR1 and CDR2 from the germline V gene are SQVTM and ANQGSEA. The length of the CDR3 is 15 residues. The CDR3 nucleotides read TGCAGCGTTGAGAGAGGGACTAGCGGAGCCAACATTCAGTACTTC. It translates to CSVERGTSGANIQYF.

The chain recombines TRBV5-4 with TRBJ2-2, with D perhaps matching TRBD1 (6 bases). The germline CDR1 and CDR2 sequences are SGHNT and YYREEE (reference sequence). The CDR3 covers 14 residues. The V gene lost 4 bases and the J gene lost 4 bases, with 11 bases spanning the gap. The CDR3 protein is CASSPDRPTGELFF. CDR3 sequence (DNA): TGTGCCAGCAGCCCGGACAGACCCACCGGGGAGCTGTTTTTT.